This T cell receptor beta chain was captured in a study of cytomegalovirus exposure and HLA in healthy donors. Broader study findings: According to a later analysis, most TCR beta chains associated with CMV appeared HLA-restricted.

A remark on this clone: Antigen specificity is unknown.

PCR amplification relied on 60 Vbeta primers (plus 13 Jbeta primers). Only in-frame clones appear in the TCRdb table, and some are missing; sequencing was by immunoSEQ multiplex PCR. The sample holds over 150,000 clones, 80% seen once. V lost 0 bases and J lost 3, with 15 bases in between. Germline-derived CDR1 and CDR2 are LNHNV and YYDKDF (reference sequence). The CDR3 has 17 residues. The chain links TRBV15 to TRBJ1-5; no reliable D call. The sequenced sample was PBMCs. The source of this sequence is a boy aged 10-17 years in good health and CMV-seronegative. CDR3 amino acids: CATSRDLPGSFNQPQHF. DNA for the CDR3: TGTGCCACCAGCAGAGATCTACCAGGATCTTTCAATCAGCCCCAGCATTTT. Supplemented by reference TRBV15 and TRBJ1-5, the full variable domain reads DAMVIQNPRYQVTQFGKPVTLSCSQTLNHNVMYWYQQKSSQAPKLLFHYYDKDFNNEADTPDNFQSRRPNTSFCFLDIRSPGLGDTAMYLCATSRDLPGSFNQPQHFGDGTRLSIL.